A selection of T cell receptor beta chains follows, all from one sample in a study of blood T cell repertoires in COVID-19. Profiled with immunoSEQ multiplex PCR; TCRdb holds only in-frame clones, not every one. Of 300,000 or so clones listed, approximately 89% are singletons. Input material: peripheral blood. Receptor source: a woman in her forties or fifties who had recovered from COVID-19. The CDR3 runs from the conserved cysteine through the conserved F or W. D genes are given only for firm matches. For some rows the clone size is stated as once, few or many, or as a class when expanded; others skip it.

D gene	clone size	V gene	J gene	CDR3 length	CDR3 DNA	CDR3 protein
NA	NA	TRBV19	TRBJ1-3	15	TGTGCCAGTAACCCGGCGGGGGGCGGTGGAAACACCATATATTTT	CASNPAGGGGNTIYF
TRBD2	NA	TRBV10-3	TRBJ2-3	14	TGTGCCATCAGTGAGGGGGGGGGCACAGATACGCAGTATTTT	CAISEGGGTDTQYF
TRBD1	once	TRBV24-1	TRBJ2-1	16	TGTGCCACCAGTGACTTGGGACAGGGGGCTGTCGATGAGCAGTTCTTC	CATSDLGQGAVDEQFF
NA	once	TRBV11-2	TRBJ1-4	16	TGTGCCAGCTCCCAAGGCATAGGTTCAGGATCGGAAAAACTGTTTTTT	CASSQGIGSGSEKLFF
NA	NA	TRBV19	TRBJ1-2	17	TGTGCCAGTAGTACCTCAAGTTTGGCAGGGCGATGGGGTGGCTACACCTTC	CASSTSSLAGRWGGYTF
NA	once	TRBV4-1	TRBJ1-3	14	TGCGCCAGCAGCCAAGGGATGGGGGCGGACACCATATATTTT	CASSQGMGADTIYF
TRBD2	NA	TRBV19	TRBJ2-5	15	TGTGCCAGTAGTATAGAGGCTAGCGGGAGGGAGACCCAGTACTTC	CASSIEASGRETQYF
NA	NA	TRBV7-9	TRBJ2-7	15	TGTGCCAGCAGCCCGCAGGCCGGGACAAGCTACGAGCAGTACTTC	CASSPQAGTSYEQYF
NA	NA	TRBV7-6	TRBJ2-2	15	TGTGCCAGCAGTTACGGTCAGGATTTGACCGGGGAGCTGTTTTTT	CASSYGQDLTGELFF
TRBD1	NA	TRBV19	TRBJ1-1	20	TGTGCCAGTAGTCACCGACGTCAGGGGACAGGTACGACCCTGATCACTGAAGCTTTCTTT	CASSHRRQGTGTTLITEAFF
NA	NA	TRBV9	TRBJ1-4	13	TGTGCCAGCAGCCCCCGGGGTAGGGAAAAACTGTTTTTT	CASSPRGREKLFF
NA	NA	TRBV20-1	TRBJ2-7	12	TGCAGTGCTAGTAACAGACCCTACGAGCAGTACTTC	CSASNRPYEQYF
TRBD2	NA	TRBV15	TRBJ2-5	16	TGTGCCACCAGCCGGGGGTTGGCGGGAGAACAAGAGACCCAGTACTTC	CATSRGLAGEQETQYF
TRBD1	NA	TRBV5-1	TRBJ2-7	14	TGCGCCAGCAGGCCCCAGGGGGCCATGAACGAGCAGTACTTC	CASRPQGAMNEQYF
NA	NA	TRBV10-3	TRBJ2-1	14	TGTGCCATCAGTGCGGGACTCCGCAACAATGAGCAGTTCTTC	CAISAGLRNNEQFF
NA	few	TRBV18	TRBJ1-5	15	TGTGCCAGCTCACCGTCCGCGGGGCCCAATCAGCCCCAGCATTTT	CASSPSAGPNQPQHF
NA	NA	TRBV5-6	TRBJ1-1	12	TGTGCCAGCAGCTTCGGGGGCACTGAAGCTTTCTTT	CASSFGGTEAFF
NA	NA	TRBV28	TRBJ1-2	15	TGTGCCAGCAGTTTAATGACTAGGGAGACCTATGGCTACACCTTC	CASSLMTRETYGYTF
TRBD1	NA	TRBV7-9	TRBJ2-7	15	TGTGCCAGCAGCAATGGACAGGGGGTGTTCTACGAGCAGTACTTC	CASSNGQGVFYEQYF
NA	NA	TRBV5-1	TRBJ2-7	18	TGCGCCAGGGGTCCCAAACCCCGTTTGGCGACTTTCCTTTGCGAGCAGTACTTC	CARGPKPRLATFLCEQYF
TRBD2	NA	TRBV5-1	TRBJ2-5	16	TGCGCCAGCAGCACAGGACTAGGGTCTTTACAAGAGACCCAGTACTTC	CASSTGLGSLQETQYF
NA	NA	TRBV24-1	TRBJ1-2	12	TGTGCCACCAGTGATTCGAACTATGGCTACACCTTC	CATSDSNYGYTF
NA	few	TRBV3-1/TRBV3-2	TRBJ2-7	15	TGTGCCAGCAGCCAAGGGCCGATAATGACCTACGAGCAGTACTTC	CASSQGPIMTYEQYF
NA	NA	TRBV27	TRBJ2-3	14	TGTGCCAGCAGAATAGGGTTGGGGGCTGATACGCAGTATTTT	CASRIGLGADTQYF
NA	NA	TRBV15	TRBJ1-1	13	TGTGCCACCAGCAGAGACAAGAACACTGAAGCTTTCTTT	CATSRDKNTEAFF
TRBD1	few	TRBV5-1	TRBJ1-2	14	TGCGCCAGCAGCCCGCCGGGACAGGGAGGAGGCTACACCTTC	CASSPPGQGGGYTF
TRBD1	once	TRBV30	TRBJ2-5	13	TGTGCCTGGAGTGTAGACAGGGGGGAGACCCAGTACTTC	CAWSVDRGETQYF
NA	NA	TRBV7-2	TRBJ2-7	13	TGTGCCAGCAGCTTACCTACGACCTACGAGCAGTACTTC	CASSLPTTYEQYF
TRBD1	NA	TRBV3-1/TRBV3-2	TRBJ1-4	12	TGTGCCAGCAGCCACACAGGGGGAAAACTGTTTTTT	CASSHTGGKLFF